Sequencing of this T cell receptor (beta chain) was carried out in a study of blood T cells in healthy people across ages. Turning to this clonotype: Its antigen remains unidentified.

Study-wide points: Strong correlation was found linking TCR beta diversity to naive T cell percentage. Higher diversity, along with more naive CD4+ cells, distinguished long-lived donors from aged donors. Researchers deemed the diversity estimates from one million T cells underestimates.

The CDR3 consists of 18 residues. Germline CDR1 and CDR2: SGHTA and FQGNSA. V gave up 3 bases and J gave up 0 bases, with 20 bases separating them. Primed by a sample-barcoded 5' primer and a J-beta primer mix, a second PCR proceeded for roughly 6 to 12 cycles. MiXCR was run by TCRdb on the 5' RACE reads, yielding one entry per CDR3 protein. Here the sample spans 1.5 million to 2 million distinct CDR3 sequences, 35% to 50% being singletons. This TCR derives from a human donor in good health. V gene TRBV7-2 combines with J gene TRBJ1-2; no firm D call. The sequencing sample was made of blood. The CDR3 protein is CASSFARPDGSTNYGYTF. In DNA form, the CDR3 reads TGTGCCAGCAGCTTTGCGCGCCCGGACGGGTCCACTAACTATGGCTACACCTTC.